Listed below are T cell receptor beta chains from one sample, sequenced in a study of blood T cells in healthy people across ages. MiXCR was run by TCRdb on the 5' RACE reads, yielding one entry per CDR3 protein. The sample has about 1.8 million distinct CDR3 sequences; around 50% are singletons. The source material was blood. The receptors stem from a woman aged 40-49 years in good health. The CDR3 runs from the conserved cysteine through the conserved F or W. A D gene is named only where the DNA matches it firmly. A row's size may be missing; if present it is once, few, many or a size class.

d_gene,abundance,j_gene,v_gene,len,CDR3nt,CDR3aa
NA,few,TRBJ1-5,TRBV7-8,18,TGTGCCAGCAGCTTAGAGGCGGCCCGAACATATAGCAATCAGCCCCAGCATTTT,CASSLEAARTYSNQPQHF
TRBD2,few,TRBJ2-1,TRBV7-9,14,TGTGCCAGCAGAGGCGGGGGGGCCAGAGATGAGCAGTTCTTC,CASRGGGARDEQFF
NA,NA,TRBJ2-7,TRBV20-1,13,TGCAGTGCTAGACTCGGCAGCTCCTACGAGCAGTACTTC,CSARLGSSYEQYF
TRBD2,NA,TRBJ2-1,TRBV5-6,16,TGTGCCAGCAGCTTGAATCTAGCGGGAGCCTACAATGAGCAGTTCTTC,CASSLNLAGAYNEQFF
NA,few,TRBJ2-1,TRBV12-3/TRBV12-4,13,TGTGCCAGCAGCCGGGACGGGTGGGATGAGCAGTTCTTC,CASSRDGWDEQFF
NA,few,TRBJ2-7,TRBV10-3,14,TGTGCCATCAGTGAGGCCAGCCTCTCCTACGAGCAGTACTTC,CAISEASLSYEQYF
NA,NA,TRBJ2-5,TRBV6-5,16,TGTGCCAGCAGTTACAAACCCTGGACAGACCAAGGGACCCAGTACTTC,CASSYKPWTDQGTQYF
NA,NA,TRBJ1-1,TRBV9,17,TGTGCCAGCAGCGTAGGAGGAGGAGGACGGTCTCTCCCTGAAGCTTTCTTT,CASSVGGGGRSLPEAFF
NA,NA,TRBJ2-4,TRBV2,16,TGTGCCAGCACCACGACGTACGGGGGAGCCAAAAACATTCAGTACTTC,CASTTTYGGAKNIQYF
NA,NA,TRBJ2-3,TRBV20-1,16,TGCAGTGCTAGAGGGGGCCGCGGGTCGAACACAGATACGCAGTATTTT,CSARGGRGSNTDTQYF
TRBD2,NA,TRBJ2-1,TRBV29-1,15,TGCAGCGTTTACCCACTAGCGGGGGGGCCCAATGAGCAGTTCTTC,CSVYPLAGGPNEQFF